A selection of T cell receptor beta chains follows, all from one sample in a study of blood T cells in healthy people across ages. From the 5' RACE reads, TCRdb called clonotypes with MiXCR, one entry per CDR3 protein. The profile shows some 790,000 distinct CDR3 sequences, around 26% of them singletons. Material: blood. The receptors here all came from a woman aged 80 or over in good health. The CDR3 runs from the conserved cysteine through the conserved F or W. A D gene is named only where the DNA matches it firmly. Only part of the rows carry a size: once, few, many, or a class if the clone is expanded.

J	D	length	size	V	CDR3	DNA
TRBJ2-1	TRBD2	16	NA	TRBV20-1	CSASPREGGSYNEQFF	TGCAGTGCTAGCCCCCGGGAGGGCGGCTCCTACAATGAGCAGTTCTTC
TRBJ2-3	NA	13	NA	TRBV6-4	CASSEMSTDTQYF	TGTGCCAGCAGTGAGATGAGCACAGATACGCAGTATTTT
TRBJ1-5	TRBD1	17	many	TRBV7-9	CASSQSTGTGPSQPQHF	TGTGCCAGCAGCCAATCCACCGGGACAGGGCCTAGCCAGCCCCAGCATTTT
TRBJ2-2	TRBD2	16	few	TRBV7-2	CASSGEAGGLTGELFF	TGTGCCAGCAGCGGGGAAGCGGGGGGGCTTACCGGGGAGCTGTTTTTT
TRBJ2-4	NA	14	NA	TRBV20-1	CSTTRDPLQETQYF	TGCAGTACTACCCGGGACCCTTTACAAGAGACCCAGTACTTT
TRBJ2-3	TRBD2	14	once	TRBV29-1	CSAQGPSGSDTQYF	TGCAGCGCTCAGGGGCCTAGCGGGAGCGATACGCAGTATTTT
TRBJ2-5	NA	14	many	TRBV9	CASSVAGRTETQYF	TGTGCCAGCAGCGTAGCGGGGAGGACAGAGACCCAGTACTTC
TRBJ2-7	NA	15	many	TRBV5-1	CASSLDVGTIYEQYF	TGCGCCAGCAGCTTGGATGTAGGGACCATCTACGAGCAGTACTTC
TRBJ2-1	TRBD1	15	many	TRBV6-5	CASREGTGRYNEQFF	TGTGCCAGCAGGGAGGGGACAGGGCGATACAATGAGCAGTTCTTC
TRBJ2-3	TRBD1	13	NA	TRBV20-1	CSALQGVPDTQYF	TGCAGTGCTTTACAGGGGGTTCCAGATACGCAGTATTTT
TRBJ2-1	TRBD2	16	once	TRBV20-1	CSAIGTSGEVYNEQFF	TGCAGTGCCATCGGGACTAGCGGGGAGGTCTACAATGAGCAGTTCTTC
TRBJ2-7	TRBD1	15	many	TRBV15	CATSRKRDRGGEQYF	TGTGCCACCAGCAGAAAACGGGACAGGGGCGGAGAGCAGTACTTC
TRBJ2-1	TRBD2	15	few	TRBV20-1	CSAVYSSGAYNEQFF	TGCAGTGCAGTATACTCTAGCGGGGCCTACAATGAGCAGTTCTTC
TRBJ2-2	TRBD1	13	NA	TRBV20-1	CSARTGVNGELFF	TGCAGTGCTAGGACAGGGGTGAACGGGGAGCTGTTTTTT
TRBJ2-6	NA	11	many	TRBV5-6	CASSLDQGRTF	TGTGCCAGCAGCTTGGATCAGGGGCGGACTTTC
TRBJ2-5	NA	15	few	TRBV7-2	CASSLGEGGGETQYF	TGTGCCAGCAGCTTAGGCGAAGGGGGAGGAGAGACCCAGTACTTC
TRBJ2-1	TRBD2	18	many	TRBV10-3	CAISGTSGGPSSYNEQFF	TGTGCCATCAGCGGGACTAGCGGGGGGCCAAGCTCCTACAATGAGCAGTTCTTC
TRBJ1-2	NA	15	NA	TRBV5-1	CASARDKGMSAGYTF	TGCGCCAGCGCTAGGGACAAAGGAATGTCCGCTGGCTACACCTTC
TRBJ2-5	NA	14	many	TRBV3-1	CASSRRQTEETQYF	TGTGCCAGCAGCCGGAGACAGACCGAAGAGACCCAGTACTTC